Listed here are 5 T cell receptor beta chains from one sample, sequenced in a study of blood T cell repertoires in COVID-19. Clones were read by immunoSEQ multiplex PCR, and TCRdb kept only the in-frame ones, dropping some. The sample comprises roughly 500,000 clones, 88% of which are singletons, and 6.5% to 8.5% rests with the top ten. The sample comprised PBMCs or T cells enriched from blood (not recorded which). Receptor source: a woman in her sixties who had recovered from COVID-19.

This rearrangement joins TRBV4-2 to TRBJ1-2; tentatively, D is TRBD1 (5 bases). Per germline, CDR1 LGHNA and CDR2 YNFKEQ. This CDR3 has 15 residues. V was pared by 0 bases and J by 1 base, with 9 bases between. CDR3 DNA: TGTGCCAGCAGCCAAGATGACAGCCTTAACTATGGCTACACCTTC. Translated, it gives CASSQDDSLNYGYTF.

The chain's CDR3 is CASSSWDRGDYGYTF. CDR3 sequence (DNA): TGCGCCAGCAGCTCCTGGGACAGGGGGGACTATGGCTACACCTTC. The V gene is TRBV5-1, the J gene TRBJ1-2; 11 positions match TRBD1. The CDR3 loop spans 15 amino acids. V lost 3 bases to trimming and J lost 3 bases; unmatched junction nucleotides: 4. Germline CDR1 and CDR2: SGHRS and YFSETQ.

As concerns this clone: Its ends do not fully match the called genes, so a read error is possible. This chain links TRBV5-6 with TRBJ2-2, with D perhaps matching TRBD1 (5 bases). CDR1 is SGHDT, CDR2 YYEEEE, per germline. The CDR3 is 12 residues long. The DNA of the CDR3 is TGTGCCAGCAGCTTGGAAATGGGGCCTAACAGTTTT. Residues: CASSLEMGPNSF.

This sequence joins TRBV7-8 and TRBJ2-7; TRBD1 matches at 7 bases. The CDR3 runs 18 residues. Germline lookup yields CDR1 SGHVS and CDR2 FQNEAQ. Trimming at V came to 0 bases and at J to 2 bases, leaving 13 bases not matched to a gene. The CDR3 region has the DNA TGTGCCAGCAGCTTAGCGCTCGCGACAGGGCGATTCACCTACGAGCAGTACGTC. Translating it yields CASSLALATGRFTYEQYV.

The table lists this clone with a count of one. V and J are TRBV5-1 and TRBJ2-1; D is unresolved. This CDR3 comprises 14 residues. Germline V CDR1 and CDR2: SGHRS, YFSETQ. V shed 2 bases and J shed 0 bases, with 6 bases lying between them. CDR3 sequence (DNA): TGCGCCAGCAGCTTCCAGGACTCCTACAATGAGCAGTTCTTC. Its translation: CASSFQDSYNEQFF.